Presented here are 22 T cell receptor beta chains from one specimen sequenced in a study of regulatory T cells in long-lasting Graves disease. Time point denoted: persistent/refractory GD, antithyroid drugs over 5 years with positive TRAb. From PBMCs, RNA was extracted and then used to make the TCR library. Construction of TCR beta libraries relied on iRepertoire HTBI primers and on Arm-PCR targeting CDR3 regions. TCRdb passed the multiplex PCR reads through MiXCR, listing each CDR3 protein once. The table includes a few hundred thousand distinct CDR3 sequences, about a quarter detected once. The sequencing here drew on peripheral blood mononuclear cells (PBMCs), taken when the disease was refractory, from a patient treated with antithyroid drugs. The source of these receptors is a female donor with Graves disease.

The chain is built from TRBV12-3 or TRBV12-4 and TRBJ2-5; a possible D gene is TRBD2 (5 bases). Trimming shortened V by 3 bases and J by 5 bases, and 10 bases separated the two germline ends. The CDR3 runs 13 residues. The chain's CDR3 is CASSFWGEETQYF. CDR3 DNA sequence: TGTGCCAGCAGTTTCTGGGGAGAGGAGACCCAGTACTTC.

The chain uses TRBV2 and TRBJ2-2, with D perhaps matching TRBD2 (5 bases). V dropped 4 bases and J dropped 7 bases, with 13 bases sitting between them. The CDR3 extends over 14 amino acids. In germline, CDR1 is SNHLY, CDR2 FYNNEI. The CDR3 bases are TGTGCCAGCAGTGCTAGCAGAATTGGCGGGGAGCTGTTTTTT. Amino acids: CASSASRIGGELFF.

The rearrangement links TRBV15 to TRBJ2-3; D is unclear. Trimming took off 0 bases at V and 0 bases at J, with 7 bases between the two ends. The CDR3 has 15 amino acids. Per germline, CDR1 LNHNV and CDR2 YYDKDF (reference sequence). The CDR3 loop reads CATSRDPASTDTQYF. The CDR3 bases are TGTGCCACCAGCAGAGATCCAGCGAGCACAGATACGCAGTATTTT.

This chain joins TRBV6-1 and TRBJ1-4; unclear D gene. The CDR3 is 14 residues long. Germline-derived CDR1 and CDR2 are MNHNS and SASEGT. The ends were cut back, 7 bases at V and 8 bases at J, with 17 bases in the middle. CDR3 bases: TGTGCCAGCACCGACCCCCCTCCGGAAGAAAAACTGTTTTTT. Translation: CASTDPPPEEKLFF.

The chain links TRBV7-7 to TRBJ2-1; a weak D match, TRBD2 (5 bases). Germline values: CDR1 SSHAT, CDR2 FNYEAQ (reference sequence). This CDR3 contains 13 residues. V lost 5 bases to trimming and J lost 7 bases, with 12 bases between them. The CDR3 DNA reads TGTGCCAGCAGCCCCCAACTAGGGAATGAGCAGTTCTTC. It codes for CASSPQLGNEQFF.

This clonotype has only a few counts. CDR3 nucleotides: TGTGCCAGCCAAGTCCCGACAGGGCGAGAGCCCCAGCATTTT. Translation gives CASQVPTGREPQHF. The rearrangement joins TRBV19 to TRBJ1-5, with 7 bases aligning to TRBD1. The CDR3 spans 14 residues. The V and J ends lost 9 bases and 8 bases, in that order; junction bases with no gene match: 13. In germline, CDR1 is LNHDA, CDR2 SQIVND (reference sequence).

This clonotype was recorded a few times. V is TRBV29-1 and J is TRBJ2-7, with TRBD1 identical over 9 bases. V shed 5 bases and J 4 bases; nucleotides not matched to a gene: 15. Looked up from germline, CDR1 is SQVTM and CDR2 is ANQGSEA. The CDR3 has 16 amino acids. This CDR3 is CSVPRGWDRAGYEQYF. In DNA, the CDR3 is TGCAGCGTTCCTCGCGGGTGGGACAGGGCAGGGTACGAGCAGTACTTC.

This rearrangement joins TRBV30 to TRBJ2-7, with 8 positions matching TRBD1. The CDR3 is made up of 13 amino acids. V gave up 5 bases and J gave up 5 bases; unmatched junction bases: 8. Germline CDR1 GTSNPN, CDR2 SVGIG (reference sequence). CDR3: CAWAGDRGNEQYF. The DNA of the CDR3 is TGTGCCTGGGCCGGAGACAGGGGCAACGAGCAGTACTTC.

This chain joins TRBV10-3 and TRBJ2-7; 12 bases fit TRBD1. CDR1 ENHRY and CDR2 SYGVKD come from the germline V gene. V lost 4 bases to trimming and J lost 6 bases; unmatched junction nucleotides: 7. CDR3 size: 15 residues. CDR3 region: CAISALGTGGGEQYF. The CDR3 nucleotides read TGTGCCATCAGTGCTCTCGGGACAGGGGGCGGCGAGCAGTACTTC.

This clonotype was seen repeatedly, ten times or more. The chain uses TRBV20-1 and TRBJ2-5, with 12 nucleotides matching TRBD2. After removal of 3 bases from V and 4 bases from J, the junction contained 6 bases not matched to a gene. Germline loops: CDR1 DFQATT, CDR2 SNEGSKA (reference sequence). CDR3 length: 15 residues. The CDR3 region is CSASTSGLAGETQYF. The CDR3 region has the DNA TGCAGTGCTAGTACTTCGGGACTAGCGGGAGAGACCCAGTACTTC.

The chain recombines TRBV2 with TRBJ2-7; D remains unclear. Trimming removed 2 bases at V and 0 bases at J, with 8 bases between. Germline V CDR1 and CDR2: SNHLY, FYNNEI. The CDR3 loop spans 14 amino acids. Here the CDR3 reads CASSERKGSYEQYF. The CDR3 nucleotides are TGTGCCAGCAGTGAACGAAAGGGCTCCTACGAGCAGTACTTC.

The CDR3 region is CASLTSGRLYAGNEQFF. The CDR3 DNA is TGTGCCAGTTTGACTAGCGGGAGACTTTATGCGGGGAATGAGCAGTTCTTC. The rearrangement links TRBV28 to TRBJ2-1, with TRBD2 identical over 12 bases. The CDR3 runs 17 residues. V dropped 9 bases and J dropped 7; count of bases not matched to a gene: 16. Germline CDR1 reads MDHEN; CDR2 reads SYDVKM.

The chain joins TRBV4-1 to TRBJ1-5; TRBD1 agrees at 8 bases. V gave up 0 bases and J gave up 0 bases; unmatched junction bases: 10. In germline, CDR1 is MGHRA, CDR2 YSYEKL. The CDR3 totals 19 residues. This CDR3 reads CASSQDPPDRANSNQPQHF. CDR3 bases: TGCGCCAGCAGCCAAGACCCTCCGGACAGGGCAAATAGCAATCAGCCCCAGCATTTT.

In its sample, this clonotype was seen many times. The chain is built from TRBV10-3 and TRBJ2-6; the D is unclear. Trimming took off 0 bases at V and 2 bases at J, with 11 bases between the two ends. Per the germline V gene, CDR1 is ENHRY and CDR2 is SYGVKD. The CDR3 runs to 17 residues. This CDR3 is CAISESTGGAGANVLTF. As DNA, the CDR3 is TGTGCCATCAGTGAGTCGACGGGCGGTGCTGGGGCCAACGTCCTGACTTTC.

CDR3 bases: TGTGCCAGCAGCACGTTAGTGCAGGGGGCGGAAGGGGCCAACGTCCTGACTTTC. Protein product: CASSTLVQGAEGANVLTF. The J gene is TRBJ2-6, the V gene TRBV7-9, with 8 bases aligning to TRBD1. Germline values: CDR1 SEHNR, CDR2 FQNEAQ (reference sequence). The J segment lost 4 bases and the V segment lost 5 bases, leaving 13 bases of the junction unmatched. CDR3 length: 18 residues.

In this sample, this clonotype turned up many times. This chain uses TRBV10-3 with TRBJ2-7, with a possible D match to TRBD1 (5 bases). This CDR3 contains 12 residues. V dropped 6 bases and J dropped 6 bases, with 12 bases sitting between them. CDR1 and CDR2 (germline): ENHRY, SYGVKD. The CDR3: CAISAGLSEQYF. CDR3 sequence (DNA): TGTGCCATCAGCGCAGGGCTCAGCGAGCAGTACTTC.

The rearrangement links TRBV7-9 to TRBJ2-5; possible D gene TRBD2, 6 bases. V was clipped by 5 bases and J by 4 bases, with 17 bases between them. CDR3 length: 15 residues. Looked up from germline, CDR1 is SEHNR and CDR2 is FQNEAQ (reference sequence). CDR3 region: CASSLSTAGRETQYF. The CDR3 DNA follows: TGTGCCAGCAGCCTCAGCACTGCGGGGCGAGAGACCCAGTACTTC.

The genes are TRBV30 and TRBJ1-5; D not resolved. This CDR3 contains 13 residues. In germline, CDR1 is GTSNPN, CDR2 SVGIG (reference sequence). Deletions cut 2 bases from V and 6 bases from J, with 11 bases between. In DNA form, the CDR3 reads TGTGCCTGGAGTCTGGGAACAACTCAGCCCCAGCATTTT. This translates into CAWSLGTTQPQHF.

This clonotype was observed a handful of times. DNA for the CDR3: TGTGCCATCAGTGAGTCGACGAGTGGATTCTCTGAAGCTTTCTTT. This gives the protein CAISESTSGFSEAFF. The rearrangement links TRBV10-3 to TRBJ1-1; the D is unclear. CDR1 and CDR2 from the germline V gene are ENHRY and SYGVKD. This CDR3 is built from 15 residues. V was clipped by 0 bases and J by 6 bases, with 14 bases between them.

CDR3 in amino acids: CSADQKKGTFYTF. CDR3 sequence (DNA): TGCAGTGCCGACCAAAAAAAAGGGACCTTCTACACCTTC. The chain links TRBV20-1 to TRBJ1-2; maybe TRBD1 (5 bases). This CDR3 has 13 residues. The germline gives CDR1 DFQATT, CDR2 SNEGSKA (reference sequence). Trimming shortened V by 6 bases and J by 10 bases, and 21 bases separated the two germline ends.

This rearrangement joins TRBV20-1 to TRBJ1-5; D is undetermined. This CDR3 has 14 residues. V was clipped by 6 bases and J by 5 bases, with 17 bases between them. Germline CDR1 is DFQATT and CDR2 is SNEGSKA (reference sequence). The CDR3 bases are TGCAGTGCCAAATCAATGGCAGTTCATCAGCCCCAGCATTTT. Protein product: CSAKSMAVHQPQHF.

This clonotype has ten or more counts. The CDR3 region is CASRVAGGPKGDEQYF. CDR3 sequence (DNA): TGTGCCAGCAGAGTAGCGGGAGGTCCCAAGGGGGACGAGCAGTACTTC. The genes are TRBV2 and TRBJ2-7; 10 positions match TRBD2. There are 16 residues in the CDR3. V lost 6 bases to trimming and J lost 5 bases; unmatched junction nucleotides: 13. Germline values: CDR1 SNHLY, CDR2 FYNNEI.